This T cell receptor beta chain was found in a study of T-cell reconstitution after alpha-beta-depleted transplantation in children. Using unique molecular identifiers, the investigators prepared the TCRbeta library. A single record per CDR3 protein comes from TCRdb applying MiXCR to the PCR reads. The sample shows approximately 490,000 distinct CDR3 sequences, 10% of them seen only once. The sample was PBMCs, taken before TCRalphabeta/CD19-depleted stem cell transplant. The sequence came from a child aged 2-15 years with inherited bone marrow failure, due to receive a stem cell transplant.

The CDR3 reads CSDTMGSLLYGYTF. CDR3 DNA: TGCAGCGACACTATGGGCAGCCTCCTCTATGGCTACACCTTC. The chain is built from TRBV29-1 and TRBJ1-2; D is unclear. The CDR3 length is 14 residues. V dropped 7 bases and J dropped 4 bases, with 19 bases sitting between them. CDR1 SQVTM and CDR2 ANQGSEA come from the germline V gene.